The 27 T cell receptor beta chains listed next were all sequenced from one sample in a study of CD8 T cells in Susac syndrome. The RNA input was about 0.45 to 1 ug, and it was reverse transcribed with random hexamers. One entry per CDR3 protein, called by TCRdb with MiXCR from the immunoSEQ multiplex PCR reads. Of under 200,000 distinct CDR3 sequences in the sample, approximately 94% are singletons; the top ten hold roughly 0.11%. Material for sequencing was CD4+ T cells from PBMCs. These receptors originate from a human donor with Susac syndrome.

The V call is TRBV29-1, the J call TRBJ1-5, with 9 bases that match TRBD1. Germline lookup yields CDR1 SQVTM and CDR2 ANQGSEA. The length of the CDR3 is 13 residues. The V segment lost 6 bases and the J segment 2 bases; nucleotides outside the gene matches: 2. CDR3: CSVRTGGNQPQHF. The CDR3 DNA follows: TGCAGCGTACGGACAGGGGGCAATCAGCCCCAGCATTTT.

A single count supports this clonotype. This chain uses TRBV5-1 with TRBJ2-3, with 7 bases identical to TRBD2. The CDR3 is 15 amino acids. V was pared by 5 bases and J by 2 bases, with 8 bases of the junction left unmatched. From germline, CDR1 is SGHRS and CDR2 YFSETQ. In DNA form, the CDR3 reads TGCGCCAGCAGAAGCGGGGAAAGATACACAGATACGCAGTATTTT. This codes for CASRSGERYTDTQYF.

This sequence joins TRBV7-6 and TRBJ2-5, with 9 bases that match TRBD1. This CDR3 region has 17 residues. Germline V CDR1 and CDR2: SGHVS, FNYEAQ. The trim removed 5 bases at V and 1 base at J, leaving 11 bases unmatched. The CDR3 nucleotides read TGTGCCAGCAGCGCTTCGGGGGGACAGGGTACCCAAGAGACCCAGTACTTC. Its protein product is CASSASGGQGTQETQYF.

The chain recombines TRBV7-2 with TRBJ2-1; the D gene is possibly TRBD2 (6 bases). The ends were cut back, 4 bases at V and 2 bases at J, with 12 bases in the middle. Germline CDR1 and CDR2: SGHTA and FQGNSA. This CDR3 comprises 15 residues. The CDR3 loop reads CASSSLTRTYNEQFF. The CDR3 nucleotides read TGTGCCAGCAGCTCCTTGACTAGAACCTACAATGAGCAGTTCTTC.

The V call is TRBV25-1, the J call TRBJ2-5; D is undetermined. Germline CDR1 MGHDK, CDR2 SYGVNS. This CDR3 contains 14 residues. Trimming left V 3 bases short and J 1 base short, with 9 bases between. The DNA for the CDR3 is TGTGCCAGCAGTGACAACGGTTTCCAAGAGACCCAGTACTTC. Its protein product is CASSDNGFQETQYF.

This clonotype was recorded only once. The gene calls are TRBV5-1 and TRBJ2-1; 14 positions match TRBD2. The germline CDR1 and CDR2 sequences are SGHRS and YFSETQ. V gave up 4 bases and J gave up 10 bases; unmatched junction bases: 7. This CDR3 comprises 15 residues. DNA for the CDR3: TGCGCCAGCAGCCGTCCCGGGACTAGCGGGGGCGAGCAGTTCTTC. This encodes CASSRPGTSGGEQFF.

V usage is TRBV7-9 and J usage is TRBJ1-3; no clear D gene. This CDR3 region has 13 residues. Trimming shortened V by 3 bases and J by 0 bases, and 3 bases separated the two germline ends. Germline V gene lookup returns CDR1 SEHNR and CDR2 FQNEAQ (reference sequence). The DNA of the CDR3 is TGTGCCAGCAGCTTCAACTCTGGAAACACCATATATTTT. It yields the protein CASSFNSGNTIYF. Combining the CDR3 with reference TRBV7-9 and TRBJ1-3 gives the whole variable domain DTGVSQNPRHKITKRGQNVTFRCDPISEHNRLYWYRQTLGQGPEFLTYFQNEAQLEKSRLLSDRFSAERPKGSFSTLEIQRTEQGDSAMYLCASSFNSGNTIYFGEGSWLTVV.

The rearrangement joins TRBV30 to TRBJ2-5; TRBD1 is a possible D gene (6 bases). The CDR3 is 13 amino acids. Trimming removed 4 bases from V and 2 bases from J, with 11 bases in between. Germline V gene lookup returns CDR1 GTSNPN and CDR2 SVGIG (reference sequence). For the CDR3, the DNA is TGTGCCTGGACGGGAAGGGGGCAAGAGACCCAGTACTTC. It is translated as CAWTGRGQETQYF.

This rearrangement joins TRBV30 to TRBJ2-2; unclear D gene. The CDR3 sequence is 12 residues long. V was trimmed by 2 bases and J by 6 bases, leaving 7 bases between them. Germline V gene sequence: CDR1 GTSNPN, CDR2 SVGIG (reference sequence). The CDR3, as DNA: TGTGCCTGGAGTCGAAGGGCCGGGGAGCTGTTTTTT. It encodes CAWSRRAGELFF.

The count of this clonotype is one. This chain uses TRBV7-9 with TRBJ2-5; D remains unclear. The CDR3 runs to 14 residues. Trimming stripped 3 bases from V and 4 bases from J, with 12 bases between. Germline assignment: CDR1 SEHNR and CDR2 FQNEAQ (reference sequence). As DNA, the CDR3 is TGTGCCAGCAGCTTCCTGGGATCGCGAGAGACCCAGTACTTC. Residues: CASSFLGSRETQYF.

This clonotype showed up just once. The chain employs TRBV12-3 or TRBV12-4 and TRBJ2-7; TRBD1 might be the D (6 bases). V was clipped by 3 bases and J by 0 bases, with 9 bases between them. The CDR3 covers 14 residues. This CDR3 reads CASSFGDTSYEQYF. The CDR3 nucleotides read TGTGCCAGCAGTTTTGGGGACACCTCCTACGAGCAGTACTTC.

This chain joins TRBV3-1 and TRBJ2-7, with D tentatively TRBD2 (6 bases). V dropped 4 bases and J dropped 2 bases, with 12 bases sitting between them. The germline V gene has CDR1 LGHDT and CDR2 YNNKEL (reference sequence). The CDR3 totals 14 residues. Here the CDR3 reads CASSPRDVPYEQYF. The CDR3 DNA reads TGTGCCAGCAGCCCGCGGGACGTTCCCTACGAGCAGTACTTC.

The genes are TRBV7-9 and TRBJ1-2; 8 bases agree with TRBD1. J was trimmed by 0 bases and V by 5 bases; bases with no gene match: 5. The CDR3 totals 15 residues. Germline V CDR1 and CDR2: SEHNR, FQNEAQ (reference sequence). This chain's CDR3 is CASSPTGASNYGYTF. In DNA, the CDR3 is TGTGCCAGCAGCCCGACAGGGGCCTCTAACTATGGCTACACCTTC.

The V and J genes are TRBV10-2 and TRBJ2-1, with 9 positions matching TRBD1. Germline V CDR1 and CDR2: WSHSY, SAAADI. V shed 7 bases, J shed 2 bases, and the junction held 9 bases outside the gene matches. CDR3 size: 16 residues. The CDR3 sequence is CASKKDRGDAYNEQFF. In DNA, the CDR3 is TGCGCCAGCAAGAAGGACAGGGGAGACGCCTACAATGAGCAGTTCTTC.

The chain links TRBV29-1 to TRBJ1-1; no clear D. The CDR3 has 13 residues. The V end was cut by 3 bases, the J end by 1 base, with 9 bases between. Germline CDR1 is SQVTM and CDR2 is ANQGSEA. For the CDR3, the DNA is TGCAGCGTTGATCCACTAGGGAACACTGAAGCTTTCTTT. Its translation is CSVDPLGNTEAFF.

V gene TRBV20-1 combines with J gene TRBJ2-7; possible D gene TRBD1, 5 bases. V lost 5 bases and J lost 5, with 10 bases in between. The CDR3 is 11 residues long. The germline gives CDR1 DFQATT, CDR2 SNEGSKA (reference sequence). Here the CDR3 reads CSALRTNEQYF. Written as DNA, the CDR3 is TGCAGTGCTCTTAGGACAAACGAGCAGTACTTC.

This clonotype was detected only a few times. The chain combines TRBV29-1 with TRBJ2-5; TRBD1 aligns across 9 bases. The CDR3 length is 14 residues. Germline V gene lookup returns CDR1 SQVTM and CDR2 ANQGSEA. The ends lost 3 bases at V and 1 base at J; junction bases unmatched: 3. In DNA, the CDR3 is TGCAGCGTTGACGGGACAGGGTCCCAAGAGACCCAGTACTTC. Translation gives CSVDGTGSQETQYF.

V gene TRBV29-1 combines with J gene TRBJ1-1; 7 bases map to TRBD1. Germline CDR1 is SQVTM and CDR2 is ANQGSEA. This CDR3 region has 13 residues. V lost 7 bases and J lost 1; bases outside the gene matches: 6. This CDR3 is CSGQGGGNTEAFF. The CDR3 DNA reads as TGCAGCGGACAGGGTGGGGGGAACACTGAAGCTTTCTTT. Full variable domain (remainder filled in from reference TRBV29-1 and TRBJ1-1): SAVISQKPSRDICQRGTSLTIQCQVDSQVTMMFWYRQQPGQSLTLIATANQGSEATYESGFVIDKFPISRPNLTFSTLTVSNMSPEDSSIYLCSGQGGGNTEAFFGQGTRLTVV.

This CDR3 is CASSQITSGSDTQYF. Here the CDR3 DNA reads TGCGCCAGCAGCCAGATAACTAGCGGGTCAGATACGCAGTATTTT. This chain links TRBV4-1 with TRBJ2-3, with 9 bases matching TRBD2. The CDR3 contains 15 residues. Looked up from germline, CDR1 is MGHRA and CDR2 is YSYEKL. V was pared by 3 bases and J by 4 bases, with 5 bases of the junction left unmatched.

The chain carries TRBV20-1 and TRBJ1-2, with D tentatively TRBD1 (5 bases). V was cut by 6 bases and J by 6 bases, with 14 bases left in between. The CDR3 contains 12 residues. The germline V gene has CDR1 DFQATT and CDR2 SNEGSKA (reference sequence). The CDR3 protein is CSAYRGSDGYTF. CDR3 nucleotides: TGCAGTGCGTACCGGGGCAGTGATGGCTACACCTTC.

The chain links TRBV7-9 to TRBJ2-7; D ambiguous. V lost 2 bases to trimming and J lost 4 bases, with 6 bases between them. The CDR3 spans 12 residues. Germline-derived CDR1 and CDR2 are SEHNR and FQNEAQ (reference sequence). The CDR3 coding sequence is TGTGCCAGCAGCTTATCCGGGTACGAGCAGTACTTC. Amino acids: CASSLSGYEQYF. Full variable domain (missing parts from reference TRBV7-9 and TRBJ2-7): DTGVSQNPRHKITKRGQNVTFRCDPISEHNRLYWYRQTLGQGPEFLTYFQNEAQLEKSRLLSDRFSAERPKGSFSTLEIQRTEQGDSAMYLCASSLSGYEQYFGPGTRLTVT.

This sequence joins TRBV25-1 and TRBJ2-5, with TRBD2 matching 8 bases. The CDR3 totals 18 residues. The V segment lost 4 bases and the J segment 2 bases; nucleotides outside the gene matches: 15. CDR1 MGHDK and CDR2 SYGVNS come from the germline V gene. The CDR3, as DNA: TGTGCCAGCAGTGTTAGCGGGGTCGTAGCGTTGGGACAAGAGACCCAGTACTTC. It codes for CASSVSGVVALGQETQYF.

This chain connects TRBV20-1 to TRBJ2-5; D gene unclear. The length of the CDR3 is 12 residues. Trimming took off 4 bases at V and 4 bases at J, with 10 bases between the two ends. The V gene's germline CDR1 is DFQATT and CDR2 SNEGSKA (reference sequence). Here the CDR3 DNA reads TGCAGTGCTATAAAGGGCGTAGAGACCCAGTACTTC. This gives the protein CSAIKGVETQYF.

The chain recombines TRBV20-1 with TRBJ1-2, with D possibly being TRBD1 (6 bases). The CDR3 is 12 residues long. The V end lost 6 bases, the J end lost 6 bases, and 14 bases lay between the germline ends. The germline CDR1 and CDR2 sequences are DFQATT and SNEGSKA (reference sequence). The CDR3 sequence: CSAPRGADGYTF. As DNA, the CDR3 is TGCAGTGCGCCGCGGGGGGCTGATGGCTACACCTTC.

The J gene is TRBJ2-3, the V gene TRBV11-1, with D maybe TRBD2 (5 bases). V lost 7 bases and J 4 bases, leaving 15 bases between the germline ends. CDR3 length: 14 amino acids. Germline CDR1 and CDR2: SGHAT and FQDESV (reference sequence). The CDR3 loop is CASKSEVRADTQYF. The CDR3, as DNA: TGTGCCAGCAAGTCCGAGGTGCGGGCAGATACGCAGTATTTT.

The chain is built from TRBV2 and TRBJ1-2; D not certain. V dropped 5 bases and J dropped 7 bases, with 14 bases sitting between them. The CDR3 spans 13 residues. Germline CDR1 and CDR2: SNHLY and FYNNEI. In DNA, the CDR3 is TGTGCCAGCAGTTACGACCGGGCGAGTGGCTACACCTTC. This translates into CASSYDRASGYTF. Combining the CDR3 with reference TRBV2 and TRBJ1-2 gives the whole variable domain EPEVTQTPSHQVTQMGQEVILRCVPISNHLYFYWYRQILGQKVEFLVSFYNNEISEKSEIFDDQFSVERPDGSNFTLKIRSTKLEDSAMYFCASSYDRASGYTFGSGTRLTVV.

CDR3 in amino acids: CASSTTGSYEQYF. CDR3 DNA sequence: TGTGCCAGCAGTACGACAGGGTCCTACGAGCAGTACTTC. This sequence joins TRBV6-6 and TRBJ2-7; 7 positions match TRBD1. In germline, CDR1 is MNHNY, CDR2 SVGAGI (reference sequence). There are 13 residues in the CDR3. The J segment lost 1 base and the V segment lost 5 bases, leaving 2 bases of the junction unmatched.